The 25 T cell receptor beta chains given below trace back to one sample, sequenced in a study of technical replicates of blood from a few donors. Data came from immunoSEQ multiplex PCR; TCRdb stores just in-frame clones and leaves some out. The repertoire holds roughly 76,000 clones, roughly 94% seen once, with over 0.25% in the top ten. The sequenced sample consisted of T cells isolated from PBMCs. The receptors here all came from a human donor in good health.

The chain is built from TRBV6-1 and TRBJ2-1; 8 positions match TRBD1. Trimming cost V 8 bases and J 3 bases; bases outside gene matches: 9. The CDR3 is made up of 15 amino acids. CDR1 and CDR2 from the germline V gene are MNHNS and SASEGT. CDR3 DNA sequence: TGTGCCAGCTTACGGGGACAGGCTAGCTACAATGAGCAGTTCTTC. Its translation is CASLRGQASYNEQFF.

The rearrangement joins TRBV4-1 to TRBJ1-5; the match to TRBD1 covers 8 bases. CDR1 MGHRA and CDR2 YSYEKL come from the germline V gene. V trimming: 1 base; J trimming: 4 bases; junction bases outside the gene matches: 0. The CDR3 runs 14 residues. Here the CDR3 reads CASSQGQGNQPQHF. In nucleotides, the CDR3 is TGCGCCAGCAGCCAAGGACAGGGGAATCAGCCCCAGCATTTT.

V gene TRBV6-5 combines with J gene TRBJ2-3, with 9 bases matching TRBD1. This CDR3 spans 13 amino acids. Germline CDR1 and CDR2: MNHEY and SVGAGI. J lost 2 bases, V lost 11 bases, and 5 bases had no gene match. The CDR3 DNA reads TGTGCCTCCAGGGACAGGGTCACAGATACGCAGTATTTT. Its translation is CASRDRVTDTQYF.

The CDR3 is CASSPTGSGNTIYF. Written as DNA, the CDR3 is TGTGCCAGCTCACCCACAGGGAGTGGAAACACCATATATTTT. This chain uses TRBV18 with TRBJ1-3; possibly TRBD1 for D (6 bases). V dropped 3 bases and J dropped 3 bases, with 9 bases sitting between them. Germline lookup yields CDR1 KGHSH and CDR2 LQKENI. The CDR3 is 14 amino acids. The complete variable domain, with remaining parts taken from reference TRBV18 and TRBJ1-3, reads NAGVMQNPRHLVRRRGQEARLRCSPMKGHSHVYWYRQLPEEGLKFMVYLQKENIIDESGMPKERFSAEFPKEGPSILRIQQVVRGDSAAYFCASSPTGSGNTIYFGEGSWLTVV.

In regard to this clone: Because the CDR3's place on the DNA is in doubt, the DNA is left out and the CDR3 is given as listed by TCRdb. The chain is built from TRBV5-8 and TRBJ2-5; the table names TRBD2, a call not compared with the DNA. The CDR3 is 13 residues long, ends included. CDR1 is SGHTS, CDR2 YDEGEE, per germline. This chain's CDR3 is CASSSGGVETQYF.

CDR3 in DNA: TGTGCCATCAGTGCAGGGGACGGCTATGGCTACACCTTC. This sequence encodes CAISAGDGYGYTF. V gene TRBV10-3 combines with J gene TRBJ1-2; maybe TRBD1 (6 bases). Germline lookup yields CDR1 ENHRY and CDR2 SYGVKD. The CDR3 length is 13 residues. V lost 4 bases and J 4 bases, leaving 10 bases between the germline ends.

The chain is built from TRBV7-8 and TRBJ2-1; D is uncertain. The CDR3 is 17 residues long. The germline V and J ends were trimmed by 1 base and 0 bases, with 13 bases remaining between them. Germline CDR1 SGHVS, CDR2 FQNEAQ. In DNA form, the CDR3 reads TGTGCCAGCAGCTTAGTAGATCCGTGGAGCTCCTACAATGAGCAGTTCTTC. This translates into CASSLVDPWSSYNEQFF.

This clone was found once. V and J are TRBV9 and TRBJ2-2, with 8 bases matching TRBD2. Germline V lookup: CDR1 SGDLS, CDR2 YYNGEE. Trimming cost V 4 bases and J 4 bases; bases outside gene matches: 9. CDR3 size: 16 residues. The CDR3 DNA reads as TGTGCCAGCAGCTCCTTACGGGAGGGTGGCACCGGGGAGCTGTTTTTT. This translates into CASSSLREGGTGELFF.

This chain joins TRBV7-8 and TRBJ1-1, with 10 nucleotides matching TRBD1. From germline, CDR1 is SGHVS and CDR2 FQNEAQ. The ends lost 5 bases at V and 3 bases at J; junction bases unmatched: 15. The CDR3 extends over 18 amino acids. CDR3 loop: CASSPRTGGNSVDTEAFF. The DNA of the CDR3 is TGTGCCAGCAGCCCCCGGACAGGGGGAAACAGTGTGGACACTGAAGCTTTCTTT.

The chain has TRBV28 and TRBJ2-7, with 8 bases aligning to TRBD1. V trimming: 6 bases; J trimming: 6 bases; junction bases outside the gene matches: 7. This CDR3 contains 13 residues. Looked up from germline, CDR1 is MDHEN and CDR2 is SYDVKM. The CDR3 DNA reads TGTGCCAGCAGACCGGACAGGGCGGCCGAGCAGTACTTC. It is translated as CASRPDRAAEQYF. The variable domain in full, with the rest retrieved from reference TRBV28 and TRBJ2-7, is DVKVTQSSRYLVKRTGEKVFLECVQDMDHENMFWYRQDPGLGLRLIYFSYDVKMKEKGDIPEGYSVSREKKERFSLILESASTNQTSMYLCASRPDRAAEQYFGPGTRLTVT.

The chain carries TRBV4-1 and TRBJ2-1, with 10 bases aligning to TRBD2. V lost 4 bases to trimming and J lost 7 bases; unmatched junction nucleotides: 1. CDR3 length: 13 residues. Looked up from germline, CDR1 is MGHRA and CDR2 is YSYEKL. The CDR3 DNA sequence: TGCGCCAGCAGCCCGACTAGCGGGAATGAGCAGTTCTTC. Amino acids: CASSPTSGNEQFF.

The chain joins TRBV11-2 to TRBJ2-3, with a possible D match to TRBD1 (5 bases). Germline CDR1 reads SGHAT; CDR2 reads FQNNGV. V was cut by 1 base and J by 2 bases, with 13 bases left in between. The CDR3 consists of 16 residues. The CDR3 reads CASSLGGVFVTDTQYF. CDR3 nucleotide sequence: TGTGCCAGCAGCTTAGGGGGCGTTTTCGTCACAGATACGCAGTATTTT.

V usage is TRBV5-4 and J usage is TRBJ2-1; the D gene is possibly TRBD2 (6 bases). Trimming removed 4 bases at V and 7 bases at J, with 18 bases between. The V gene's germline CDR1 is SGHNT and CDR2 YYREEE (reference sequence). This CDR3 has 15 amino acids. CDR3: CASSGATGVRNEQFF. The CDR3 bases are TGTGCCAGCAGCGGGGCTACGGGGGTAAGGAATGAGCAGTTCTTC.

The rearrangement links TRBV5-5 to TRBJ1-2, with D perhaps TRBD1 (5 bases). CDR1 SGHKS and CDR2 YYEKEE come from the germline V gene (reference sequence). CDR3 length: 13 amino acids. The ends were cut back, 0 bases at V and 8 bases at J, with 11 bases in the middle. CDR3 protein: CASSLAQERGYTF. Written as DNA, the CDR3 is TGTGCCAGCAGCTTGGCACAGGAGAGGGGCTACACCTTC.

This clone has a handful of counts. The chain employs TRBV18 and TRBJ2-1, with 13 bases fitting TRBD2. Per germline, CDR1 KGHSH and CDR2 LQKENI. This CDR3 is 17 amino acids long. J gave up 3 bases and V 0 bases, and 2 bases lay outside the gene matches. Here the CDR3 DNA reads TGTGCCAGCTCACCACCCGGACTAGCGGGAGACTACAATGAGCAGTTCTTC. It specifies CASSPPGLAGDYNEQFF.

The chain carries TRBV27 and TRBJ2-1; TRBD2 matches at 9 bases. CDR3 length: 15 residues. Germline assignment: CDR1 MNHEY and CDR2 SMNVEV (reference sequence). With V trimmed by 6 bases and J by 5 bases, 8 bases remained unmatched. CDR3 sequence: CASRPLAGPDNEQFF. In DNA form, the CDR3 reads TGTGCCAGCAGACCCCTAGCGGGACCCGACAATGAGCAGTTCTTC.

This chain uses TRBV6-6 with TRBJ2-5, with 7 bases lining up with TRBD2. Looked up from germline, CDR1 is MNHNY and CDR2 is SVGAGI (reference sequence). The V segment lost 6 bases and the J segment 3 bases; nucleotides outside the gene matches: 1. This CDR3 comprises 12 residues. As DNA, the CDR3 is TGTGCCAGCAGGCTAGCGGAAGAGACCCAGTACTTC. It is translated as CASRLAEETQYF.

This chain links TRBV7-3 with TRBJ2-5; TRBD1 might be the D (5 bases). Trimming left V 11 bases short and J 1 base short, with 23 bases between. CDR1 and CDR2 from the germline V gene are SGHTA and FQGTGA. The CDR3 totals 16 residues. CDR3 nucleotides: TGTGCCGGCAAACCGAAAGTCCCAAGGGGCCAAGAGACCCAGTACTTC. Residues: CAGKPKVPRGQETQYF.

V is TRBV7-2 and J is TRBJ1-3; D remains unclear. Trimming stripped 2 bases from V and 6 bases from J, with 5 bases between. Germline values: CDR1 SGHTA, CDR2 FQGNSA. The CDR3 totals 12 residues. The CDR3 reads CASSLFKNTIYF. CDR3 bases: TGTGCCAGCAGCTTATTTAAAAACACCATATATTTT.

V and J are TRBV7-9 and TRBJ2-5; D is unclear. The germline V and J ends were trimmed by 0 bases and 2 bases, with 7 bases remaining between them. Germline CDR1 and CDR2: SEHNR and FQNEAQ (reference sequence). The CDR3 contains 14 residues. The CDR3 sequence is CASSLATEQETQYF. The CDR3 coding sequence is TGTGCCAGCAGCTTAGCGACGGAGCAAGAGACCCAGTACTTC. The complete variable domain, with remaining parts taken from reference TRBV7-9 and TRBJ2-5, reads DTGVSQNPRHKITKRGQNVTFRCDPISEHNRLYWYRQTLGQGPEFLTYFQNEAQLEKSRLLSDRFSAERPKGSFSTLEIQRTEQGDSAMYLCASSLATEQETQYFGPGTRLLVL.

For the CDR3, the DNA is TGTGCCAGCAGCCCGACCCGGGGGTCCTCCTACGAGCAGTACTTC. This encodes CASSPTRGSSYEQYF. This chain uses TRBV14 with TRBJ2-7; TRBD2 is a possible D gene (6 bases). The germline V gene has CDR1 SGHDN and CDR2 FVKESK. V gave up 4 bases and J gave up 0 bases, with 13 bases separating them. CDR3 length: 15 residues.

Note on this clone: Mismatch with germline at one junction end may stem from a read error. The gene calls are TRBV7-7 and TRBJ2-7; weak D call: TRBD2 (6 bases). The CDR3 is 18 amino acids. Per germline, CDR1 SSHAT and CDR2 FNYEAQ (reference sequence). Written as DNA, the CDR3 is TGTGCTAGCAGCTTATCCCCAATACGGGACGGGAGCTCCTACGAGCAGTACTTC. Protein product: CASSLSPIRDGSSYEQYF.

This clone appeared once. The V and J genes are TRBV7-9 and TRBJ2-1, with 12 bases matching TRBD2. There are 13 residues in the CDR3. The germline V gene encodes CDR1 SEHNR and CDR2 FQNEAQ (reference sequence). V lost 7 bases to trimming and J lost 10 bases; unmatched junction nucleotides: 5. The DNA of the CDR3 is TGTGCCAGCACCATCGGACTAGCGGGAGAGCAGTTCTTC. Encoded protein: CASTIGLAGEQFF.

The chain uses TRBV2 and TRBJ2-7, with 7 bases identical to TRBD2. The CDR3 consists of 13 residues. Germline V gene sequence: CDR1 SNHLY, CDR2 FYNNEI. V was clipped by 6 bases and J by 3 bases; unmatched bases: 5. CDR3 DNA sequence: TGTGCCAGCAGCCCCCCGGGGGGCTACGAGCAGTACTTC. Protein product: CASSPPGGYEQYF.

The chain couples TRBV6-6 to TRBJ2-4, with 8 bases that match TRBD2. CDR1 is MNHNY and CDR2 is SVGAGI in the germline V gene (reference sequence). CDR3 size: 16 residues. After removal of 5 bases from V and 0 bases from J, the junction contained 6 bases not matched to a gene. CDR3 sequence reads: CASSATSGLAKNIQYF. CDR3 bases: TGTGCCAGCAGTGCTACTAGCGGACTAGCCAAAAACATTCAGTACTTC.